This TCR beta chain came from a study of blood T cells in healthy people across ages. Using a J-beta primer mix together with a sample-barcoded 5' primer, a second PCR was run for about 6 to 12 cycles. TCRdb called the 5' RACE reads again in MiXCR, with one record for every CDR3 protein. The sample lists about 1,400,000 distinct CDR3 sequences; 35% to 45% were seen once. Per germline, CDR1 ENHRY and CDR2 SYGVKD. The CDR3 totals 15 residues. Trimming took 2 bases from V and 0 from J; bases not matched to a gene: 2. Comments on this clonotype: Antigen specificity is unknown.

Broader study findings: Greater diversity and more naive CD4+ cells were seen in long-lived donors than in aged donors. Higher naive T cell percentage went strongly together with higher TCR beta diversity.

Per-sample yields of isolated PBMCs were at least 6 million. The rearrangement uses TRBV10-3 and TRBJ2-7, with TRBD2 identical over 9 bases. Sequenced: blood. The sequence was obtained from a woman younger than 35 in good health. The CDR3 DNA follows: TGTGCCATCAGTGAGGCGGGGGGGCCCTCCTACGAGCAGTACTTC. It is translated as CAISEAGGPSYEQYF.